This T cell receptor (beta chain) is drawn from a study of cytomegalovirus exposure and HLA in healthy donors. Study as a whole: Unique TCR beta sequences numbering approximately 120 million came from about 180 million T cells in an earlier analysis.

General study results and limits: TCR beta sequences reportedly predicted most subjects' HLA-A and HLA-B alleles accurately.

The CDR3 contains 15 residues. From germline, CDR1 is LGHNA and CDR2 YNFKEQ. Trimming left V 1 base short and J 3 bases short, with 12 bases between. To note about this clone: No antigen is known for it.

The PCR was carried out with 60 Vbeta primers and 13 Jbeta primers. Repertoires were generated with immunoSEQ multiplex PCR, while TCRdb's copy carries only in-frame clones and drops some. The sample spans 90,000 to 120,000 clones; the ten largest clones claim 0.59%. This chain uses TRBV4-2 with TRBJ1-1; perhaps TRBD1 as D (5 bases). The TCR was taken from a man between 50 and 59 years old in good health and CMV-seronegative. Sequences were obtained from PBMCs. CDR3 sequence reads: CASSQVTGGDTEAFF. The DNA for the CDR3 is TGTGCCAGCAGCCAAGTGACGGGGGGGGACACTGAAGCTTTCTTT.